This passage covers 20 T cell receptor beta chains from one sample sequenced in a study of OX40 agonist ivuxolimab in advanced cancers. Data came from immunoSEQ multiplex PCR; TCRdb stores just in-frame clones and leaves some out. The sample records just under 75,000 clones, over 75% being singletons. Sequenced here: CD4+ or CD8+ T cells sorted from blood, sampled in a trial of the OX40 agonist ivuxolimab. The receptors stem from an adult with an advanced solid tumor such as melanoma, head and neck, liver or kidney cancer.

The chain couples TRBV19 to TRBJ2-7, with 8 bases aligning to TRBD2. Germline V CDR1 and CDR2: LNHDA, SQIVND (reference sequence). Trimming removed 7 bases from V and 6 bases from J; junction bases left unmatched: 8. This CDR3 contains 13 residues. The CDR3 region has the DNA TGTGCCAGTAAAACGTCGGGGGGGGTCGAGCAGTACTTC. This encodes CASKTSGGVEQYF.

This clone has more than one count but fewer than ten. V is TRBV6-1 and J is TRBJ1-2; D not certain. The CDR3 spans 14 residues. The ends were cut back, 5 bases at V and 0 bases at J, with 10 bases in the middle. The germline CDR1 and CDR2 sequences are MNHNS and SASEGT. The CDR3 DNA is TGTGCCAGCAGTCCCCAAGTCGCTAACTATGGCTACACCTTC. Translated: CASSPQVANYGYTF.

CDR3 loop: CASSPRGAGTEAFF. The CDR3, as DNA: TGCGCCAGCAGCCCCCGAGGGGCAGGGACTGAAGCTTTCTTT. V is TRBV4-1 and J is TRBJ1-1, with D possibly TRBD1 on 5 matching bases. In germline, CDR1 is MGHRA, CDR2 YSYEKL. The CDR3 covers 14 residues. Trimming removed 4 bases at V and 5 bases at J, with 14 bases between.

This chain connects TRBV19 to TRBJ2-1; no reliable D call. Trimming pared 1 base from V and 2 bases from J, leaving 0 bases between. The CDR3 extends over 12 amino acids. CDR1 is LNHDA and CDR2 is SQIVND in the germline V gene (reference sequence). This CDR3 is CASSIAYNEQFF. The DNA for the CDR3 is TGTGCCAGTAGTATAGCCTACAATGAGCAGTTCTTC.

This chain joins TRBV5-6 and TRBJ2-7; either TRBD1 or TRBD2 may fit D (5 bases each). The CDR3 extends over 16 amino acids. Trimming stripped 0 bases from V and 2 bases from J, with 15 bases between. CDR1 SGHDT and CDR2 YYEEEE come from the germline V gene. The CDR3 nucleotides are TGTGCCAGCAGCTTGGCGGGGCAGCTCTCAACCTACGAGCAGTACTTC. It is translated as CASSLAGQLSTYEQYF.

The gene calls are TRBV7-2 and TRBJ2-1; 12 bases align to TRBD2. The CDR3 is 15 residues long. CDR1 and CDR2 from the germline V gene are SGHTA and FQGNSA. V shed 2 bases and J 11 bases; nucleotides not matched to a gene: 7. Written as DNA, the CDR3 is TGTGCCAGCAGCTTAACCCCGGGACTAGCGGGTAAGCAGTTCTTC. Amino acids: CASSLTPGLAGKQFF.

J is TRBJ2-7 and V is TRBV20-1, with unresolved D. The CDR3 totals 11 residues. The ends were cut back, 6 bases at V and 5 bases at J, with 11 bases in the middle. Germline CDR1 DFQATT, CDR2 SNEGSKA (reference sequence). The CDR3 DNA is TGCAGTGCCTTACCTGACCACGAGCAGTACTTC. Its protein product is CSALPDHEQYF.

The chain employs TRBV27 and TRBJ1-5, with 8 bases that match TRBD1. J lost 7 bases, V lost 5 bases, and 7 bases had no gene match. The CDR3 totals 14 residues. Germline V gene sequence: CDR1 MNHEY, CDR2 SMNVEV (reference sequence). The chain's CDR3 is CASSQDRGGQPQHF. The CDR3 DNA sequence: TGTGCCAGCAGTCAAGACAGGGGAGGGCAGCCCCAGCATTTT.

CDR3 in DNA: TGTGCCACCAGCAGAGAGAGGACGGCAAGAGAGCAGTTCTTC. Translated: CATSRERTAREQFF. The chain employs TRBV15 and TRBJ2-1; D remains ambiguous. CDR3 length: 14 residues. V dropped 0 bases and J dropped 10 bases, with 13 bases sitting between them. Germline assignment: CDR1 LNHNV and CDR2 YYDKDF (reference sequence).

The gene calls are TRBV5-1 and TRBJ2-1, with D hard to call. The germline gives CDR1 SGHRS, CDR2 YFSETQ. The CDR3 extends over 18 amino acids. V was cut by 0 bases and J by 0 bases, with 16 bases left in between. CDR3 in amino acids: CASSLATRRPSSYNEQFF. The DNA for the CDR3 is TGCGCCAGCAGCTTGGCCACGAGACGCCCAAGCTCCTACAATGAGCAGTTCTTC.

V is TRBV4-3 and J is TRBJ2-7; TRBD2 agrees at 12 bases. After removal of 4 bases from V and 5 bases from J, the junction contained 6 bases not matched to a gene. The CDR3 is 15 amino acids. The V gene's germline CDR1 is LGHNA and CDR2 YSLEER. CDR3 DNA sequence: TGCGCCAGCAGCCCGGGACTAGCGGGCTCTCACGAGCAGTACTTC. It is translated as CASSPGLAGSHEQYF.

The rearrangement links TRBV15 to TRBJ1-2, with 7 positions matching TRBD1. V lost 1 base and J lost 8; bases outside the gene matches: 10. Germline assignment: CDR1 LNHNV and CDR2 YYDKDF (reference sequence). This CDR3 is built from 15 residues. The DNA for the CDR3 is TGTGCCACCAGCAGAGCTTCCCCCTACAGGGGCGGCTACACCTTC. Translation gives CATSRASPYRGGYTF.

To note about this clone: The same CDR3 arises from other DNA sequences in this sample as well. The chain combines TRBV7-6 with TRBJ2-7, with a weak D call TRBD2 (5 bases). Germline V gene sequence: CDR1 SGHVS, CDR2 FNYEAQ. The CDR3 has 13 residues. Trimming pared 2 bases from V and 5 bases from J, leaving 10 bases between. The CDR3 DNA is TGTGCCAGCAGCTTAATGGAAGCGGACGAGCAGTACTTC. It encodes CASSLMEADEQYF.

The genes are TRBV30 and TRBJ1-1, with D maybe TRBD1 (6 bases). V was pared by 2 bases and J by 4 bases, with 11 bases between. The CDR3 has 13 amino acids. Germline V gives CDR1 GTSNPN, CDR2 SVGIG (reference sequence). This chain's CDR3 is CAWSIGTTTEAFF. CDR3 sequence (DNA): TGTGCCTGGAGTATAGGGACAACCACTGAAGCTTTCTTT.

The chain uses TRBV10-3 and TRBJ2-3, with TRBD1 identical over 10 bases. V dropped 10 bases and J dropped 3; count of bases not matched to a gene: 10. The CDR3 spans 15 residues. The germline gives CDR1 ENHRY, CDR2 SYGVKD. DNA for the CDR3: TGTGCCAGCCGCCGGACAGGGGGTGTTACAGATACGCAGTATTTT. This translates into CASRRTGGVTDTQYF.

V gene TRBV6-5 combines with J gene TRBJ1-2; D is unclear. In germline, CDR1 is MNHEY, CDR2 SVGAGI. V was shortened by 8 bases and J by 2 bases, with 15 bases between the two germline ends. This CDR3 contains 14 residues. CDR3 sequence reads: CASRRDSPNYGYTF. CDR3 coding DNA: TGTGCCAGCCGAAGGGATTCACCGAACTATGGCTACACCTTC.

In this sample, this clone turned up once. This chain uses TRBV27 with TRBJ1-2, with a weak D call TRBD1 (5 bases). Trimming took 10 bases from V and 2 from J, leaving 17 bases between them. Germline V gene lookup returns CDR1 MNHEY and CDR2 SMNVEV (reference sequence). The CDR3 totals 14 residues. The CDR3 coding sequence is TGTGCCACCGCTACACTCCAGGGCAACTATGGCTACACCTTC. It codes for CATATLQGNYGYTF.

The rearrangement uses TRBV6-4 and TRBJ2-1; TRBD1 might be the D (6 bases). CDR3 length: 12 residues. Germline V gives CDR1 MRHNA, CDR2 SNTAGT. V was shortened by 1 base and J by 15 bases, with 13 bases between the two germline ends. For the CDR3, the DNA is TGTGCCAGCAGTGACTACCGGGACAAGTTGTTCTTC. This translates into CASSDYRDKLFF.

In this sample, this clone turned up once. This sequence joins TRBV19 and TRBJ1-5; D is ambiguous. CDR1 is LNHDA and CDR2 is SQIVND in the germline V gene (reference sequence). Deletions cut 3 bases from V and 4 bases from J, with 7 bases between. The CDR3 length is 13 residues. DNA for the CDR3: TGTGCCAGTAGTATGACACGAAATCAGCCCCAGCATTTT. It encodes CASSMTRNQPQHF.

The CDR3 sequence: CASLTGGNTEAFF. The CDR3 region has the DNA TGTGCCAGCCTGACAGGGGGGAACACTGAAGCTTTCTTT. The gene calls are TRBV2 and TRBJ1-1, with 9 nucleotides matching TRBD1. CDR3 size: 13 residues. V shed 8 bases, J shed 1 base, and the junction held 2 bases outside the gene matches. Germline CDR1 reads SNHLY; CDR2 reads FYNNEI.